A single sample gave rise to the 15 T cell receptor beta chains below, sequenced in a study of T cells after yellow fever vaccination. TCRdb independently ran MiXCR on the 5' RACE reads; one entry per CDR3 protein. The sample contains roughly 65,000 distinct CDR3 sequences, 5.5% to 7.5% of which appear only once. The specimen comprised CD4+ T cells sorted from PBMCs, sampled more than 14 days after the first yellow fever vaccination. Source of these receptors: a man between 18 and 35 years old who received the YFV17D yellow fever vaccine.

This clonotype was counted at least ten times. The V call is TRBV4-3, the J call TRBJ2-7; D not certain. The CDR3 loop spans 18 amino acids. CDR1 is LGHNA, CDR2 YSLEER, per germline. As DNA, the CDR3 is TGCGCCAGCAGCCAAGATTCCAAATGGTGTGGGTCCTCCTGCGAGCAGTACGTC. This codes for CASSQDSKWCGSSCEQYV.

This clonotype was observed many times. The rearrangement links TRBV9 to TRBJ2-7; a possible D gene is TRBD1 (6 bases). Deletions cut 4 bases from V and 1 base from J, with 12 bases between. The germline gives CDR1 SGDLS, CDR2 YYNGEE. The length of the CDR3 is 14 residues. The CDR3 reads CASSFSDRSYEQYF. CDR3 DNA sequence: TGTGCCAGCAGCTTCTCAGACAGGTCCTACGAGCAGTACTTC.

This clonotype has ten or more counts. This chain joins TRBV20-1 and TRBJ1-5; D might be TRBD1 (5 bases). The germline V and J ends were trimmed by 0 bases and 4 bases, with 10 bases remaining between them. CDR3 length: 14 amino acids. Germline values: CDR1 DFQATT, CDR2 SNEGSKA (reference sequence). The CDR3 DNA sequence: TGCAGTGCTAGAGATTCGCAGGGTAATCAGCCCCAGCATTTT. It yields the protein CSARDSQGNQPQHF.

In this sample, this clonotype turned up many times. This rearrangement joins TRBV7-2 to TRBJ2-4; 9 positions match TRBD2. Germline V lookup: CDR1 SGHTA, CDR2 FQGNSA. The trim removed 1 base at V and 5 bases at J, leaving 3 bases unmatched. The CDR3 has 15 residues. CDR3 amino acids: CASSLVAGAQNIQYF. DNA for the CDR3: TGTGCCAGCAGCTTAGTAGCGGGGGCCCAAAACATTCAGTACTTC.

Comment on this clonotype: A much bigger clone sits one base away, suggesting this may be a read error. The chain is built from TRBV7-6 and TRBJ1-2; D gene ambiguous. The CDR3 spans 18 residues. Per germline, CDR1 SGHVS and CDR2 FNYEAQ. V was trimmed by 1 base and J by 7 bases, leaving 25 bases between them. Here the CDR3 reads CASSLVPSGSPSFFGYTF. CDR3 nucleotide sequence: TGTGCCAGCAGCTTAGTTCCGTCAGGCTCACCTTCCTTCTTTGGCTACACCTTC.

This clonotype was picked up many times. V usage is TRBV5-4 and J usage is TRBJ1-1; 8 positions match TRBD1. The CDR3 runs to 14 residues. Germline V lookup: CDR1 SGHNT, CDR2 YYREEE (reference sequence). The J segment lost 6 bases and the V segment lost 5 bases, leaving 9 bases of the junction unmatched. The CDR3 region has the DNA TGTGCCAGCAGGGCAGGGGGCGCGATCCCTGAAGCTTTCTTT. Translated: CASRAGGAIPEAFF.

Many counts were recorded for this clonotype. The J gene is TRBJ2-7, the V gene TRBV5-1; D possibly uses TRBD1 or TRBD2 (6 bases each). The V end was cut by 3 bases, the J end by 5 bases, with 18 bases between. The germline V gene has CDR1 SGHRS and CDR2 YFSETQ. CDR3 length equals 15 residues. For the CDR3, the DNA is TGCGCCAGCAGCTCCCCTGATCGGGGGCCCCACGAGCAGTACTTC. Amino acids: CASSSPDRGPHEQYF.

This clonotype was picked up many times. The V and J genes are TRBV5-1 and TRBJ2-7; D may correspond to TRBD1 or TRBD2 (5 bases each). V was trimmed by 6 bases and J by 2 bases, leaving 24 bases between them. Germline loops: CDR1 SGHRS, CDR2 YFSETQ. The CDR3 spans 17 residues. CDR3 bases: TGCGCCAGCATCTCGGTCTTGGGACCAGGGCTTACCTACGAGCAGTACGTC. Its translation: CASISVLGPGLTYEQYV.

This clonotype appeared many times. CDR3 sequence reads: CASSDRGGENTEAFF. The CDR3 nucleotides are TGTGCCAGCAGTGACAGGGGCGGGGAGAACACTGAAGCTTTCTTT. The chain combines TRBV2 with TRBJ1-1; D might be TRBD1 (6 bases). Germline V gene data show CDR1 as SNHLY and CDR2 as FYNNEI. The CDR3 has 15 amino acids. V lost 3 bases to trimming and J lost 1 base, with 12 bases between them.

This clonotype appeared many times. CDR3 residues: CASSSGQRGSTDTQYF. CDR3 in DNA: TGTGCCAGCAGTTCTGGGCAAAGGGGGAGCACAGATACGCAGTATTTT. The chain has TRBV6-2 or TRBV6-3 and TRBJ2-3; possibly TRBD1 for D (6 bases). The germline V and J ends were trimmed by 4 bases and 0 bases, with 14 bases remaining between them. The CDR3 has 16 residues. Germline loops: CDR1 MNHEY, CDR2 SVGEGT.

This clonotype was recorded many times. The chain links TRBV18 to TRBJ1-1; D is uncertain. Germline CDR1 reads KGHSH; CDR2 reads LQKENI. V lost 2 bases and J 1 base, leaving 14 bases between the germline ends. This CDR3 is built from 16 residues. The CDR3: CASSPIRELKNTEAFF. The CDR3 nucleotides are TGTGCCAGCTCACCAATACGGGAGTTGAAGAACACTGAAGCTTTCTTT. Full variable domain (missing parts from reference TRBV18 and TRBJ1-1): NAGVMQNPRHLVRRRGQEARLRCSPMKGHSHVYWYRQLPEEGLKFMVYLQKENIIDESGMPKERFSAEFPKEGPSILRIQQVVRGDSAAYFCASSPIRELKNTEAFFGQGTRLTVV.

In this sample, this clonotype turned up many times. The rearrangement joins TRBV7-2 to TRBJ2-5, with a possible D match to TRBD1 (5 bases). V was clipped by 2 bases and J by 5 bases, with 12 bases between them. CDR1 is SGHTA and CDR2 is FQGNSA in the germline V gene. This CDR3 comprises 14 residues. The CDR3 sequence: CASSLRQGWETQYF. CDR3 sequence (DNA): TGTGCCAGCAGCTTAAGGCAGGGATGGGAGACCCAGTACTTC.

This clonotype was recorded many times. This sequence joins TRBV6-5 and TRBJ1-2; 8 nucleotides line up with TRBD1. With V trimmed by 5 bases and J by 7 bases, 9 bases remained unmatched. In germline, CDR1 is MNHEY, CDR2 SVGAGI. The length of the CDR3 is 14 residues. Written as DNA, the CDR3 is TGTGCCAGCAGTCCGGACAGGGTAGGGTTTGGCTACACCTTC. Translated: CASSPDRVGFGYTF.

In this sample, this clonotype turned up many times. The chain uses TRBV25-1 and TRBJ1-3; unclear D gene. The germline V and J ends were trimmed by 4 bases and 3 bases, with 7 bases remaining between them. Germline loops: CDR1 MGHDK, CDR2 SYGVNS. CDR3 length equals 13 residues. The CDR3 bases are TGTGCCAGCAGTGGAGATTATGGAAACACCATATATTTT. As protein: CASSGDYGNTIYF. The full variable domain, completed using reference TRBV25-1 and TRBJ1-3, is EADIYQTPRYLVIGTGKKITLECSQTMGHDKMYWYQQDPGMELHLIHYSYGVNSTEKGDLSSESTVSRIRTEHFPLTLESARPSHTSQYLCASSGDYGNTIYFGEGSWLTVV.

This clonotype occurred many times. The V and J genes are TRBV20-1 and TRBJ2-2, with D maybe TRBD1 (5 bases). Germline CDR1 reads DFQATT; CDR2 reads SNEGSKA (reference sequence). CDR3 length: 15 residues. Trimming removed 2 bases from V and 2 bases from J, with 12 bases in between. CDR3 DNA sequence: TGCAGTGCTAGACCTTGGGGCCTCAACACCGGGGAGCTGTTTTTT. This gives the protein CSARPWGLNTGELFF.